Presented here are 21 T cell receptor beta chains from one specimen sequenced in a study of T cells in Graves' hyperthyroidism and ophthalmopathy. RNA transcripts provided the source from which TCR beta CDR3 regions were amplified. The HTBI primer set was used in a first-round RT-PCR of the TCR CDR3. One entry per CDR3 protein results from TCRdb running MiXCR on the multiplex PCR reads. This table has about 560,000 distinct CDR3 sequences, over 15% appearing once. Material for sequencing was blood. All receptors derive from a woman aged 18-35 years with Graves' hyperthyroidism.

This clonotype has only a few counts. The V and J genes are TRBV7-2 and TRBJ1-1; D not certain. From germline, CDR1 is SGHTA and CDR2 FQGNSA. Trimming shortened V by 1 base and J by 5 bases, and 17 bases separated the two germline ends. This CDR3 is 16 amino acids long. CDR3 amino acids: CASSLGGVRSGTEAFF. CDR3 sequence (DNA): TGTGCCAGCAGCTTAGGTGGAGTGCGTTCCGGGACTGAAGCTTTCTTT.

This clonotype occurred many times. This chain uses TRBV28 with TRBJ1-2; D may be TRBD1 (5 bases). This CDR3 has 14 residues. Trimming cost V 7 bases and J 0 bases, with 12 bases left between them. Germline CDR1 is MDHEN and CDR2 is SYDVKM. CDR3 loop: CASTLTEANYGYTF. CDR3 nucleotide sequence: TGTGCCAGCACCCTGACAGAAGCTAACTATGGCTACACCTTC.

This chain uses TRBV20-1 with TRBJ1-1; D is ambiguous. CDR3 size: 12 residues. Germline loops: CDR1 DFQATT, CDR2 SNEGSKA (reference sequence). Trimming removed 2 bases from V and 8 bases from J, with 12 bases in between. As DNA, the CDR3 is TGCAGTGCTAGACCGGGTGGGGTCGAAGCTTTCTTT. Protein sequence: CSARPGGVEAFF.

The chain recombines TRBV7-2 with TRBJ2-5; D not resolved. Germline lookup yields CDR1 SGHTA and CDR2 FQGNSA. V lost 1 base, J lost 5 bases, and 14 bases lay in between. CDR3 length equals 15 residues. CDR3 amino acids: CASSLVGPGGETQYF. The CDR3 coding sequence is TGTGCCAGCAGCTTAGTCGGTCCGGGTGGGGAGACCCAGTACTTC.

This clonotype was counted between two and nine times. The rearrangement uses TRBV9 and TRBJ2-5, with 7 bases fitting TRBD2. Germline CDR1 reads SGDLS; CDR2 reads YYNGEE. Trimming cost V 3 bases and J 5 bases; bases outside gene matches: 7. There are 14 residues in the CDR3. In DNA, the CDR3 is TGTGCCAGCAGCGGAGGGGCTAGCGGCGAGACCCAGTACTTC. It is translated as CASSGGASGETQYF.

The chain combines TRBV5-1 with TRBJ2-6; D is perhaps TRBD1 or TRBD2 (6 bases each). Germline CDR1 reads SGHRS; CDR2 reads YFSETQ. V dropped 1 base and J dropped 2 bases, with 13 bases sitting between them. This CDR3 is 17 amino acids long. CDR3 amino acids: CASSLFPGAPGANVLTF. The CDR3 region has the DNA TGCGCCAGCAGCTTGTTCCCGGGGGCGCCTGGGGCCAACGTCCTGACTTTC.

This clonotype was seen ten or more times. The chain links TRBV2 to TRBJ1-2; D uncertain. The CDR3 spans 13 residues. The germline V gene encodes CDR1 SNHLY and CDR2 FYNNEI. The V gene lost 7 bases and the J gene lost 0 bases, with 9 bases spanning the gap. The CDR3 DNA reads as TGTGCCAGCACATGGGGAGCTAACTATGGCTACACCTTC. Translating it yields CASTWGANYGYTF.

This clonotype was seen at least ten times. The rearrangement links TRBV6-2 or TRBV6-3 to TRBJ2-6, with a weak D call TRBD2 (6 bases). The V end was cut by 2 bases, the J end by 2 bases, with 7 bases between. Germline V gives CDR1 MNHEY, CDR2 SVGEGT. This CDR3 comprises 15 residues. CDR3: CASSYGGAGANVLTF. CDR3 nucleotides: TGTGCCAGCAGTTACGGCGGGGCTGGGGCCAACGTCCTGACTTTC.

Only a few counts were recorded for this clonotype. This chain connects TRBV29-1 to TRBJ2-2, with unresolved D. There are 14 residues in the CDR3. Germline CDR1 SQVTM, CDR2 ANQGSEA. V was trimmed by 3 bases and J by 6 bases, leaving 14 bases between them. CDR3 region: CSVERLERAGELFF. The CDR3 region has the DNA TGCAGCGTTGAGAGATTAGAACGAGCCGGGGAGCTGTTTTTT.

The sample holds many counts of this clonotype. The rearrangement joins TRBV6-2 or TRBV6-3 to TRBJ2-5; TRBD1 aligns across 7 bases. CDR1 and CDR2 (germline): MNHEY, SVGEGT. The V segment lost 6 bases and the J segment 4 bases; nucleotides outside the gene matches: 11. CDR3 length equals 15 residues. For the CDR3, the DNA is TGTGCCAGCAGACCCGACAGGGTGGCGGGAGAGACCCAGTACTTC. It is translated as CASRPDRVAGETQYF.

As regards this clonotype: This CDR3 is missing its conserved last phenylalanine or tryptophan, likely due to a read error. The chain recombines TRBV12-3 or TRBV12-4 with TRBJ2-5; 8 bases line up with TRBD1. CDR3 size: 14 residues. With 5 bases clipped from V and 4 bases from J, the junction kept 6 bases outside the gene matches. The DNA of the CDR3 is TGTGCCAGCAGTCTGACAGGGGTGGGAGAGACCCAGTACCTC. Its translation is CASSLTGVGETQYL.

The chain links TRBV18 to TRBJ1-1; a possible D gene is TRBD1 (6 bases). V lost 4 bases, J lost 1 base, and 16 bases lay in between. Germline assignment: CDR1 KGHSH and CDR2 LQKENI. This CDR3 has 16 residues. CDR3 in amino acids: CASSLNGPTGNTEAFF. As DNA, the CDR3 is TGTGCCAGCTCACTTAACGGACCGACAGGGAACACTGAAGCTTTCTTT.

This clonotype was counted many times. V is TRBV7-3 and J is TRBJ2-3, with TRBD2 matching over 8 bases. CDR1 is SGHTA and CDR2 is FQGTGA in the germline V gene. The CDR3 runs 16 residues. Unmatched junction bases numbered 4, after V lost 2 bases and J lost 0 bases. The CDR3 is CASSLSGGGSTDTQYF. The CDR3 DNA follows: TGTGCCAGCAGCTTATCAGGCGGGGGGAGCACAGATACGCAGTATTTT.

In this sample, this clonotype turned up many times. This sequence joins TRBV29-1 and TRBJ1-1; D possibly corresponds to TRBD1 (5 bases). V dropped 4 bases and J dropped 3 bases, with 18 bases sitting between them. CDR1 is SQVTM and CDR2 is ANQGSEA in the germline V gene. This CDR3 spans 15 amino acids. The CDR3 protein is CSVVVQGLLDTEAFF. The CDR3 DNA sequence: TGCAGCGTTGTTGTTCAGGGCCTCCTGGACACTGAAGCTTTCTTT.

This clonotype was observed at least ten times. This chain joins TRBV7-8 and TRBJ1-3; D not resolved. Germline V lookup: CDR1 SGHVS, CDR2 FQNEAQ. V was clipped by 4 bases and J by 1 base, with 14 bases between them. The CDR3 runs to 16 residues. CDR3 loop: CASSSRGGMSGNTIYF. The CDR3 DNA follows: TGTGCCAGCAGCTCGCGCGGCGGGATGTCTGGAAACACCATATATTTT.

The rearrangement joins TRBV19 to TRBJ1-1, with unresolved D. Trimming shortened V by 7 bases and J by 2 bases, and 5 bases separated the two germline ends. Germline loops: CDR1 LNHDA, CDR2 SQIVND (reference sequence). The CDR3 sequence is 11 residues long. As DNA, the CDR3 is TGTGCCAGTACCAGCAACACTGAAGCTTTCTTT. It specifies CASTSNTEAFF.

The sample holds many counts of this clonotype. The DNA for the CDR3 is TGCAGTGCTAGAAGGGACTTCTCCGGCGAGCAGTACTTC. Protein: CSARRDFSGEQYF. This rearrangement joins TRBV20-1 to TRBJ2-7; D is possibly TRBD2 (6 bases). Trimming stripped 2 bases from V and 6 bases from J, with 14 bases between. CDR1 DFQATT and CDR2 SNEGSKA come from the germline V gene (reference sequence). The CDR3 totals 13 residues.

This clonotype was seen more than once but under ten times. The V gene is TRBV5-1, the J gene TRBJ2-2, with D unresolved. Germline assignment: CDR1 SGHRS and CDR2 YFSETQ. The CDR3 loop spans 15 amino acids. Deletions cut 4 bases from V and 6 bases from J, with 16 bases between. CDR3 amino acids: CASSKPNPDPGELFF. The DNA for the CDR3 is TGCGCCAGCAGCAAGCCCAACCCCGATCCCGGGGAGCTGTTTTTT.

This chain joins TRBV7-6 and TRBJ2-2, with 7 bases that match TRBD1. Germline CDR1 SGHVS, CDR2 FNYEAQ. V shed 4 bases and J 0 bases; nucleotides not matched to a gene: 5. The CDR3 runs to 16 residues. The CDR3, as DNA: TGTGCCAGCAGCTCGTGGACAGGATCGAACACCGGGGAGCTGTTTTTT. Residues: CASSSWTGSNTGELFF.

This clonotype was found many times. This chain links TRBV5-1 with TRBJ2-7; D may be TRBD2 (5 bases). The V end lost 6 bases, the J end lost 1 base, and 17 bases lay between the germline ends. The germline V gene encodes CDR1 SGHRS and CDR2 YFSETQ. This CDR3 comprises 15 residues. The CDR3 sequence is CASTSGSTSSYEQYF. As DNA, the CDR3 is TGCGCCAGCACCTCGGGAAGCACTTCGTCCTACGAGCAGTACTTC.

This clonotype has at least ten counts. The V and J genes are TRBV20-1 and TRBJ2-5; no clear D. The CDR3 is made up of 12 amino acids. CDR1 is DFQATT, CDR2 SNEGSKA, per germline (reference sequence). The ends were cut back, 3 bases at V and 2 bases at J, with 7 bases in the middle. For the CDR3, the DNA is TGCAGTGCTAGTCTTCTGCAAGAGACCCAGTACTTC. This translates into CSASLLQETQYF.